These 5 T cell receptor beta chains originate from one sample sequenced in a study of identical twins. TCRdb itself ran the 5' RACE reads through MiXCR, one entry per CDR3 protein. The table includes 650,000 to 800,000 distinct CDR3 sequences, 8.5% to 9.5% detected once. This same sample was also taken into another study, of yellow fever vaccine responses in identical twins.

Sequenced input: PBMCs. These receptors were collected from a young woman in good health.

This chain links TRBV28 with TRBJ2-4; 7 bases are a match to TRBD1. Losses at the gene ends were 4 bases for V and 0 bases for J; bases not matched to a gene: 9. Germline V CDR1 and CDR2: MDHEN, SYDVKM. The CDR3 has 17 residues. The CDR3 DNA reads TGTGCCAGCAGTTCGGTTGGGACAGTACTAGCCAAAAACATTCAGTACTTC. It encodes CASSSVGTVLAKNIQYF.

The chain has TRBV7-9 and TRBJ2-3; D remains unclear. CDR1 is SEHNR and CDR2 is FQNEAQ in the germline V gene (reference sequence). This CDR3 comprises 17 residues. Trimming pared 1 base from V and 0 bases from J, leaving 14 bases between. The CDR3 reads CASSLDGVSISTDTQYF. In nucleotides, the CDR3 is TGTGCCAGCAGCTTAGACGGAGTCAGCATTAGCACAGATACGCAGTATTTT.

The chain links TRBV5-6 to TRBJ2-1, with no clear D. V was shortened by 5 bases and J by 2 bases, with 14 bases between the two germline ends. The CDR3 runs to 15 residues. From germline, CDR1 is SGHDT and CDR2 YYEEEE. The CDR3 DNA reads TGTGCCAGCAGTTCGGAACTGACTCCCTACAATGAGCAGTTCTTC. It yields the protein CASSSELTPYNEQFF.

This clonotype was counted a few times. V gene TRBV6-2 or TRBV6-3 combines with J gene TRBJ1-1; D remains unclear. The V end lost 6 bases, the J end lost 1 base, and 9 bases lay between the germline ends. CDR1 MNHEY and CDR2 SVGEGT come from the germline V gene. The CDR3 is made up of 13 amino acids. The CDR3 is CASRYPPNTEAFF. CDR3 in DNA: TGTGCCAGCAGGTACCCACCGAACACTGAAGCTTTCTTT.

This clonotype was seen repeatedly, ten times or more. The rearrangement links TRBV12-3 or TRBV12-4 to TRBJ1-2; TRBD1 agrees at 9 bases. The length of the CDR3 is 16 residues. After removal of 2 bases from V and 3 bases from J, the junction contained 7 bases not matched to a gene. The CDR3 DNA follows: TGTGCCAGCAGTTTAAGTACAGGGGGCGTATACTATGGCTACACCTTC. Translated, it gives CASSLSTGGVYYGYTF.